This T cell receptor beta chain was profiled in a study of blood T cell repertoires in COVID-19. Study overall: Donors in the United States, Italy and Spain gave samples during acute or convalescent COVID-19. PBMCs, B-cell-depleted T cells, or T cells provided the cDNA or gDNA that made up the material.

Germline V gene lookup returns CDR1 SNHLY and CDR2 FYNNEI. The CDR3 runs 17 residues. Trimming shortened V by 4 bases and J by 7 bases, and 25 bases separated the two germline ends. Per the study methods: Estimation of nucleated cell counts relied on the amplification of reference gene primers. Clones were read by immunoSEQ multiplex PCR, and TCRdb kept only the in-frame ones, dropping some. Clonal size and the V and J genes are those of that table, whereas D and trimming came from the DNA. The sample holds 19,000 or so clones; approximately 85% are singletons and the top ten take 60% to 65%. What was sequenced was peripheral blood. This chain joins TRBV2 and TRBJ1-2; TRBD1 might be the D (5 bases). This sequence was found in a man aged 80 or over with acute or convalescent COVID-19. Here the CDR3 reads CASSVGRQGRSLSGYTF. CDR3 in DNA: TGTGCCAGCAGTGTTGGAAGGCAGGGAAGGAGTTTGAGTGGCTACACCTTC.